Listed below are T cell receptor beta chains from one sample, sequenced in a study of cytomegalovirus exposure and HLA in healthy donors. TCRdb's table, derived via immunoSEQ multiplex PCR, lists solely in-frame clones and lacks some. The sample contains tens of thousands of clones, 55% to 75% of which appear only once. Sequencing was done on a sample of PBMCs. All receptors come from a woman between 40 and 55 years old in good health and CMV-seropositive. Both conserved end residues are part of each CDR3. A D gene is named only where the DNA matches it firmly. Not all rows give a size; the values are once, few, many and, for expanded clones, a class.

D gene,J gene,clone size,V gene,CDR3 DNA,CDR3 protein
-,TRBJ1-1,-,TRBV5-6,TGTGCCAGCAGCTCGGGGGGGCCGGGTGAGACTGAAGCTTTCTTT,CASSSGGPGETEAFF
-,TRBJ2-7,-,TRBV6-6,TGTGCCAGCAGAACGCCAGGACAGAACACCTACGAGCAGTACTTC,CASRTPGQNTYEQYF
TRBD2,TRBJ2-1,-,TRBV11-2,TGTGCCAGCAGCTTAGGGCGGCTAGCGGGGGGGCTAGGGCAGTTCTTC,CASSLGRLAGGLGQFF
-,TRBJ2-3,-,TRBV4-1,TGCGCCAGCAGCCCGGTCGGGATAAAGACAACGGATACGCAGTATTTT,CASSPVGIKTTDTQYF
TRBD1,TRBJ2-7,-,TRBV11-2,TGTGCCAGCAGCTTAGATTCGCAGGGGGCCTACGAGCAGTACTTC,CASSLDSQGAYEQYF
-,TRBJ2-7,-,TRBV6-6,TGTGCCAGCAGTTGGGGCGAAGGGGAGGCCTACGAGCAGTACTTC,CASSWGEGEAYEQYF
-,TRBJ2-5,-,TRBV29-1,TGCAGCGCTCACCCGTCGGAAGGGTATCAGGGGACCCAGTACTTC,CSAHPSEGYQGTQYF
-,TRBJ2-2,few,TRBV12-5,TGTGCTAGTGGTAGACGGGAGTCCGGGGAGCTGTTTTTT,CASGRRESGELFF
-,TRBJ1-6,-,TRBV7-2,TGTGCCAGCAGCCTAGCCACTGCCAATAATTCACCCCTCCACTTT,CASSLATANNSPLHF
TRBD2,TRBJ2-1,-,TRBV6-1,TGTGCCAGCAGTGAAGCGCGGGGGCTAGCGGGGGGAGATGAGCAGTTCTTC,CASSEARGLAGGDEQFF